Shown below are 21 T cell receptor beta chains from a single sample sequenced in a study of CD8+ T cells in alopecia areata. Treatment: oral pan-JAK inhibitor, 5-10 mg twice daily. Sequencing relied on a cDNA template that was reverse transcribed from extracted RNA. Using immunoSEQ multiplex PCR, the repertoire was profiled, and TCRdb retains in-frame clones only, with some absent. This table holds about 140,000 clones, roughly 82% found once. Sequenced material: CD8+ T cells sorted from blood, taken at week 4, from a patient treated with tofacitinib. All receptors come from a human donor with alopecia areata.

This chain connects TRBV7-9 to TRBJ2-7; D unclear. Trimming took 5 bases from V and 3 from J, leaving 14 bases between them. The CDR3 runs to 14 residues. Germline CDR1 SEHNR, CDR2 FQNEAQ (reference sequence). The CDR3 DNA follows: TGTGCCAGCAGCCCTAGGGTCCGCGACTACGAGCAGTACTTC. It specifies CASSPRVRDYEQYF. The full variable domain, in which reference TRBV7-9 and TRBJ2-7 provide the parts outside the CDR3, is DTGVSQNPRHKITKRGQNVTFRCDPISEHNRLYWYRQTLGQGPEFLTYFQNEAQLEKSRLLSDRFSAERPKGSFSTLEIQRTEQGDSAMYLCASSPRVRDYEQYFGPGTRLTVT.

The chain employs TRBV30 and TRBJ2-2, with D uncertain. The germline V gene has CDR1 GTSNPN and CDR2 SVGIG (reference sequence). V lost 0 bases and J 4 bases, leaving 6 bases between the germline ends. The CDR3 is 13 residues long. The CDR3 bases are TGTGCCTGGAGTGTAATGGGCACCGGGGAGCTGTTTTTT. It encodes CAWSVMGTGELFF.

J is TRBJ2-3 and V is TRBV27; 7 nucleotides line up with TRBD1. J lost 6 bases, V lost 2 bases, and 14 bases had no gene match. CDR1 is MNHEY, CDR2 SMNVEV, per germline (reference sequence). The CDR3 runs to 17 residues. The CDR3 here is CASSLSTIPLRGDTQYF. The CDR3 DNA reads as TGTGCCAGCAGTTTAAGCACAATTCCTCTCAGGGGGGATACGCAGTATTTT.

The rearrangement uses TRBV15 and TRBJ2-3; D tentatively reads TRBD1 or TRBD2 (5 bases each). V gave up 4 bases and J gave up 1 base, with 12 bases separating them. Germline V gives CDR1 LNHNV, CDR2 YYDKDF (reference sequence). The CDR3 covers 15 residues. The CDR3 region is CATSKLRGGTDTQYF. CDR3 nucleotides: TGTGCCACCAGCAAATTACGAGGGGGCACAGATACGCAGTATTTT. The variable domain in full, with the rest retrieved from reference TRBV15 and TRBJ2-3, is DAMVIQNPRYQVTQFGKPVTLSCSQTLNHNVMYWYQQKSSQAPKLLFHYYDKDFNNEADTPDNFQSRRPNTSFCFLDIRSPGLGDTAMYLCATSKLRGGTDTQYFGPGTRLTVL.

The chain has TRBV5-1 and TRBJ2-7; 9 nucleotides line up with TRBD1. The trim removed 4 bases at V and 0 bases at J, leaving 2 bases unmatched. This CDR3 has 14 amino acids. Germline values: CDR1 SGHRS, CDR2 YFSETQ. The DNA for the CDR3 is TGCGCCAGCAGCAAGGACAGGGGCTCCTACGAGCAGTACTTC. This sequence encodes CASSKDRGSYEQYF.

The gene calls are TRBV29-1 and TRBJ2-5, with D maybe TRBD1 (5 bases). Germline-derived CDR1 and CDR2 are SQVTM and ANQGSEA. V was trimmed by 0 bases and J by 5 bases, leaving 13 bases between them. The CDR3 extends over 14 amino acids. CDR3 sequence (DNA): TGCAGCGTTGAAGATTGGGGCCAGGGTGAGACCCAGTACTTC. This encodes CSVEDWGQGETQYF.

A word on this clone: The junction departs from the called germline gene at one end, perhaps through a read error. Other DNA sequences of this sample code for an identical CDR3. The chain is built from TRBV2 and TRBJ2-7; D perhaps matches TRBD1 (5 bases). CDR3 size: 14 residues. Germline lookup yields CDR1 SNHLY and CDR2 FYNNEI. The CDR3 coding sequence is TGCGCCAGCAGTGACGAAGGGGCCTCCTACGAGCAGTACTTC. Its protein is CASSDEGASYEQYF.

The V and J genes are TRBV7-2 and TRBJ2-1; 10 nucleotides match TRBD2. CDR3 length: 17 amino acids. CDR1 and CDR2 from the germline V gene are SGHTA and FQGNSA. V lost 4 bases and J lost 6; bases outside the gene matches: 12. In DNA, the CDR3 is TGTGCCAGCAGCTCCCCTCTAGCGGGGGTCCCCAGCAATGAGCAGTTCTTC. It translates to CASSSPLAGVPSNEQFF.

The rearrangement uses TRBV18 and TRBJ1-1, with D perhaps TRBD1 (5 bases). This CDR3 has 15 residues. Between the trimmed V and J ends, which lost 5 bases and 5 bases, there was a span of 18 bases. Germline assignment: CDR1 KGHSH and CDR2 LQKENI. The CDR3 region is CASSRAGQGRTEAFF. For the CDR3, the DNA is TGTGCCAGCTCAAGGGCAGGACAAGGGCGGACTGAAGCTTTCTTT.

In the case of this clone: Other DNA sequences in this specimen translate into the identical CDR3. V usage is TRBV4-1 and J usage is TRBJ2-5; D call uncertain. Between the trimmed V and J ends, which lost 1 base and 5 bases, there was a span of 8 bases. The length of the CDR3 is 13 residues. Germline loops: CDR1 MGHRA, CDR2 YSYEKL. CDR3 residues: CASSQGNLETQYF. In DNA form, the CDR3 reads TGCGCCAGCAGCCAAGGTAATCTGGAGACCCAGTACTTC.

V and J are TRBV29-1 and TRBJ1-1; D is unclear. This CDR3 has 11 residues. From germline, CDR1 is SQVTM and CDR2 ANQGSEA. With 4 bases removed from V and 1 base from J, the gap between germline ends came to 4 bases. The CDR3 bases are TGCAGCGTTGTGGCGAACACTGAAGCTTTCTTT. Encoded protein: CSVVANTEAFF.

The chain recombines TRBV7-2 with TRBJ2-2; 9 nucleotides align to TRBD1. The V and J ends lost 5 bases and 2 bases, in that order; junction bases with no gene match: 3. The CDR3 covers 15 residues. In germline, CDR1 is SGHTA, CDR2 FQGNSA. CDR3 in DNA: TGTGCCAGCAGCCGCACAGGGGGCAACACCGGGGAGCTGTTTTTT. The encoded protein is CASSRTGGNTGELFF.

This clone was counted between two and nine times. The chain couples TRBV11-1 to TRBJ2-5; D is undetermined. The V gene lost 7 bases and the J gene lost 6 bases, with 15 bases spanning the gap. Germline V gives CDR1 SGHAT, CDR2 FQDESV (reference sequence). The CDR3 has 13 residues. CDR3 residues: CASKDLVQQTQYF. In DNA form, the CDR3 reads TGTGCCAGCAAGGACCTGGTTCAGCAGACCCAGTACTTC.

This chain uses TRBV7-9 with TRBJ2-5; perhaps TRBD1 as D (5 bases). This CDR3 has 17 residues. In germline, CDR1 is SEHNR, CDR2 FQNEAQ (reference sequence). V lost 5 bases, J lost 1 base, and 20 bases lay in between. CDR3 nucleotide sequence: TGTGCCAGCAGCCGAGACAAAGCGAGGACAATCCAAGAGACCCAGTACTTC. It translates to CASSRDKARTIQETQYF.

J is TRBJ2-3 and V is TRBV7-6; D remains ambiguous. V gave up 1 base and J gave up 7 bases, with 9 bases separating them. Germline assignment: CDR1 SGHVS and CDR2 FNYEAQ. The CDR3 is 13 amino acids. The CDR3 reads CASSLEAPHTQYF. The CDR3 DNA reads TGTGCCAGCAGCTTAGAGGCGCCCCATACGCAGTATTTT.

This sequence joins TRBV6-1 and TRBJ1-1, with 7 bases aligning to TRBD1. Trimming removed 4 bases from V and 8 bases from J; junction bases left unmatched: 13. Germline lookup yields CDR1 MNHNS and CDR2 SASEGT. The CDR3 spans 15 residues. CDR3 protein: CASSAWTGVGDEAFF. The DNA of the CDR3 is TGTGCCAGCAGTGCCTGGACAGGAGTAGGAGACGAAGCTTTCTTT.

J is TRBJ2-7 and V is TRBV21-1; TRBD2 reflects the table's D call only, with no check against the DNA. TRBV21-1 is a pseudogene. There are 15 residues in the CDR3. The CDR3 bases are TGTGCCAGTCCAGCGGGACCGATATGCTCCTACGAGCAGTACTTC. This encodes CASPAGPICSYEQYF.

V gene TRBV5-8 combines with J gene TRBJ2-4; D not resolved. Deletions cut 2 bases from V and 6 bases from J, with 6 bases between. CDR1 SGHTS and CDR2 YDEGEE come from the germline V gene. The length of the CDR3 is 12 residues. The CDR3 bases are TGTGCCAGCAGCTTCGCGCCAAACATTCAGTACTTC. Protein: CASSFAPNIQYF.

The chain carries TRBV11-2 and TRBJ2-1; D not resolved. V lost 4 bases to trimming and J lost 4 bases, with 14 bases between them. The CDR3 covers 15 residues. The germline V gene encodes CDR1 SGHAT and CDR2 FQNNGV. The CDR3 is CASSSYQVSYNEQFF. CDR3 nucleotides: TGTGCCAGCAGCTCCTACCAGGTATCGTACAATGAGCAGTTCTTC.

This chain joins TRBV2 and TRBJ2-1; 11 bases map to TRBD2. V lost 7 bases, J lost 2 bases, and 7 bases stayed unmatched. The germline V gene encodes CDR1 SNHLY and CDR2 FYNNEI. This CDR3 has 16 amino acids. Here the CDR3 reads CASIKLAGGTYNEQFF. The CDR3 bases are TGTGCCAGCATCAAGCTAGCGGGGGGAACCTACAATGAGCAGTTCTTC.

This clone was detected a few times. The CDR3 DNA sequence: TGTGCCAGCAGCTTGTTAGCGGGGGGTTACAATGAGCAGTTCTTC. Translating it yields CASSLLAGGYNEQFF. V is TRBV7-2 and J is TRBJ2-1; TRBD2 aligns across 10 bases. V dropped 3 bases and J dropped 4; count of bases not matched to a gene: 3. The CDR3 consists of 15 residues. Germline CDR1 reads SGHTA; CDR2 reads FQGNSA.